These T cell receptor beta chains were read from a single sample in a study of blood T cell repertoires in COVID-19. Some clones are missing from TCRdb's copy, which holds only in-frame ones; the method was immunoSEQ multiplex PCR. The sample gives about 180,000 clones, around 80% of which show up once; 6.5% to 8.5% is in the top ten. Sequencing used peripheral blood. The receptor source for this set is a woman aged 40 to 50 with COVID-19, enrolled during active disease. Both conserved end residues are part of each CDR3.

>TRBV11-3|TRBJ2-5
CASSLGVGFQNQETQYF
>TRBV7-8|TRBJ1-2
CASSPTEQGAGYGYTF
>TRBV7-9|TRBJ1-2
CASSLVLVEEDGYTF
>TRBV13|TRBJ2-7
CASSGRDRGYEQYF
>TRBV18|TRBJ2-1
CASSLEESLPQFF
>TRBV29-1|TRBJ1-1
CSGRGNTEAFF
>TRBV9|TRBJ1-4
CASSEEESTNEKLFF
>TRBV5-1|TRBJ1-1
CASSPRGFEAFF
>TRBV28|TRBJ1-1
CASSRIGSTEAFF
>TRBV3-1/TRBV3-2|TRBJ2-1
CASSQTSGGTNEQFF
>TRBV6-5|TRBJ1-2
CASSYGTGSVGYTF
>TRBV27|TRBJ2-1
CASSQRGEQFF
>TRBV5-1|TRBJ1-3
CASSPGSRPGNTIYF
>TRBV5-1|TRBJ1-3
CASSPRPEGGNTIYF
>TRBV5-1|TRBJ2-7
CASSFLAGGSSYEQYF
>TRBV5-1|TRBJ1-2
CASSLEGTIYGYTF
>TRBV29-1|TRBJ2-1
CSVRGLAVYNEQFF
>TRBV10-2|TRBJ2-7
CASRRKREGSVDEQYF
>TRBV5-1|TRBJ2-1
CASSTGTRGREQFF
>TRBV28|TRBJ2-7
CASSRGSGYEQYF
>TRBV10-2|TRBJ2-7
CASSESASYEQYF
>TRBV10-1|TRBJ2-1
CASSGTSGLNEQFF
>TRBV20-1|TRBJ2-3
CSASIRETVDTQYF
>TRBV3-1/TRBV3-2|TRBJ2-1
CASRGLAANNEQFF
>TRBV2|TRBJ1-6
CASSQTRQGAGSPLHF
>TRBV5-4|TRBJ1-2
CASSSFDRDGDYGYTF
>TRBV14|TRBJ1-3
CASSHDETGTFGNTIYF
>TRBV2|TRBJ1-6
CASSFGTDNSPLHF
>TRBV9|TRBJ2-1
CASSPYRGRPENDDNEQFF
>TRBV5-4|TRBJ2-7
CASSRGLAIDHEQYF
>TRBV27|TRBJ2-5
CASSPSLQGQGKTQYF
>TRBV7-9|TRBJ1-1
CASSLATVLHDTEAFF